This T cell receptor (beta chain) was found in a study of shared clonotypes between healthy human individuals. On this clone itself: The same CDR3 can be traced to other DNA sequences in this sample.

The germline V and J ends were trimmed by 6 bases and 0 bases, with 9 bases remaining between them. This CDR3 is 14 amino acids long. Germline-derived CDR1 and CDR2 are MDHEN and SYDVKM. Using immunoSEQ multiplex PCR, the repertoire was profiled, and TCRdb retains in-frame clones only, with some absent. There are over 850,000 clones in the sample; 75% to 80% occur only once, and roughly 0.61% lies in the top ten. CD4+ cells were split into CD45RA+ naive and CD45RA-negative memory subsets. This clonotype originated in a man aged 18 to 30 in good health. Some clones in this sample may be carry-over from other donors' samples. The chain joins TRBV28 to TRBJ2-4; D possibly corresponds to TRBD2 (6 bases). The material sequenced was memory CD4+ T cells from PBMCs. Subset denoted: CD45RA-negative fraction. The CDR3 here is CASREGLAKNIQYF. The CDR3 DNA reads TGTGCCAGCAGAGAGGGACTAGCCAAAAACATTCAGTACTTC.